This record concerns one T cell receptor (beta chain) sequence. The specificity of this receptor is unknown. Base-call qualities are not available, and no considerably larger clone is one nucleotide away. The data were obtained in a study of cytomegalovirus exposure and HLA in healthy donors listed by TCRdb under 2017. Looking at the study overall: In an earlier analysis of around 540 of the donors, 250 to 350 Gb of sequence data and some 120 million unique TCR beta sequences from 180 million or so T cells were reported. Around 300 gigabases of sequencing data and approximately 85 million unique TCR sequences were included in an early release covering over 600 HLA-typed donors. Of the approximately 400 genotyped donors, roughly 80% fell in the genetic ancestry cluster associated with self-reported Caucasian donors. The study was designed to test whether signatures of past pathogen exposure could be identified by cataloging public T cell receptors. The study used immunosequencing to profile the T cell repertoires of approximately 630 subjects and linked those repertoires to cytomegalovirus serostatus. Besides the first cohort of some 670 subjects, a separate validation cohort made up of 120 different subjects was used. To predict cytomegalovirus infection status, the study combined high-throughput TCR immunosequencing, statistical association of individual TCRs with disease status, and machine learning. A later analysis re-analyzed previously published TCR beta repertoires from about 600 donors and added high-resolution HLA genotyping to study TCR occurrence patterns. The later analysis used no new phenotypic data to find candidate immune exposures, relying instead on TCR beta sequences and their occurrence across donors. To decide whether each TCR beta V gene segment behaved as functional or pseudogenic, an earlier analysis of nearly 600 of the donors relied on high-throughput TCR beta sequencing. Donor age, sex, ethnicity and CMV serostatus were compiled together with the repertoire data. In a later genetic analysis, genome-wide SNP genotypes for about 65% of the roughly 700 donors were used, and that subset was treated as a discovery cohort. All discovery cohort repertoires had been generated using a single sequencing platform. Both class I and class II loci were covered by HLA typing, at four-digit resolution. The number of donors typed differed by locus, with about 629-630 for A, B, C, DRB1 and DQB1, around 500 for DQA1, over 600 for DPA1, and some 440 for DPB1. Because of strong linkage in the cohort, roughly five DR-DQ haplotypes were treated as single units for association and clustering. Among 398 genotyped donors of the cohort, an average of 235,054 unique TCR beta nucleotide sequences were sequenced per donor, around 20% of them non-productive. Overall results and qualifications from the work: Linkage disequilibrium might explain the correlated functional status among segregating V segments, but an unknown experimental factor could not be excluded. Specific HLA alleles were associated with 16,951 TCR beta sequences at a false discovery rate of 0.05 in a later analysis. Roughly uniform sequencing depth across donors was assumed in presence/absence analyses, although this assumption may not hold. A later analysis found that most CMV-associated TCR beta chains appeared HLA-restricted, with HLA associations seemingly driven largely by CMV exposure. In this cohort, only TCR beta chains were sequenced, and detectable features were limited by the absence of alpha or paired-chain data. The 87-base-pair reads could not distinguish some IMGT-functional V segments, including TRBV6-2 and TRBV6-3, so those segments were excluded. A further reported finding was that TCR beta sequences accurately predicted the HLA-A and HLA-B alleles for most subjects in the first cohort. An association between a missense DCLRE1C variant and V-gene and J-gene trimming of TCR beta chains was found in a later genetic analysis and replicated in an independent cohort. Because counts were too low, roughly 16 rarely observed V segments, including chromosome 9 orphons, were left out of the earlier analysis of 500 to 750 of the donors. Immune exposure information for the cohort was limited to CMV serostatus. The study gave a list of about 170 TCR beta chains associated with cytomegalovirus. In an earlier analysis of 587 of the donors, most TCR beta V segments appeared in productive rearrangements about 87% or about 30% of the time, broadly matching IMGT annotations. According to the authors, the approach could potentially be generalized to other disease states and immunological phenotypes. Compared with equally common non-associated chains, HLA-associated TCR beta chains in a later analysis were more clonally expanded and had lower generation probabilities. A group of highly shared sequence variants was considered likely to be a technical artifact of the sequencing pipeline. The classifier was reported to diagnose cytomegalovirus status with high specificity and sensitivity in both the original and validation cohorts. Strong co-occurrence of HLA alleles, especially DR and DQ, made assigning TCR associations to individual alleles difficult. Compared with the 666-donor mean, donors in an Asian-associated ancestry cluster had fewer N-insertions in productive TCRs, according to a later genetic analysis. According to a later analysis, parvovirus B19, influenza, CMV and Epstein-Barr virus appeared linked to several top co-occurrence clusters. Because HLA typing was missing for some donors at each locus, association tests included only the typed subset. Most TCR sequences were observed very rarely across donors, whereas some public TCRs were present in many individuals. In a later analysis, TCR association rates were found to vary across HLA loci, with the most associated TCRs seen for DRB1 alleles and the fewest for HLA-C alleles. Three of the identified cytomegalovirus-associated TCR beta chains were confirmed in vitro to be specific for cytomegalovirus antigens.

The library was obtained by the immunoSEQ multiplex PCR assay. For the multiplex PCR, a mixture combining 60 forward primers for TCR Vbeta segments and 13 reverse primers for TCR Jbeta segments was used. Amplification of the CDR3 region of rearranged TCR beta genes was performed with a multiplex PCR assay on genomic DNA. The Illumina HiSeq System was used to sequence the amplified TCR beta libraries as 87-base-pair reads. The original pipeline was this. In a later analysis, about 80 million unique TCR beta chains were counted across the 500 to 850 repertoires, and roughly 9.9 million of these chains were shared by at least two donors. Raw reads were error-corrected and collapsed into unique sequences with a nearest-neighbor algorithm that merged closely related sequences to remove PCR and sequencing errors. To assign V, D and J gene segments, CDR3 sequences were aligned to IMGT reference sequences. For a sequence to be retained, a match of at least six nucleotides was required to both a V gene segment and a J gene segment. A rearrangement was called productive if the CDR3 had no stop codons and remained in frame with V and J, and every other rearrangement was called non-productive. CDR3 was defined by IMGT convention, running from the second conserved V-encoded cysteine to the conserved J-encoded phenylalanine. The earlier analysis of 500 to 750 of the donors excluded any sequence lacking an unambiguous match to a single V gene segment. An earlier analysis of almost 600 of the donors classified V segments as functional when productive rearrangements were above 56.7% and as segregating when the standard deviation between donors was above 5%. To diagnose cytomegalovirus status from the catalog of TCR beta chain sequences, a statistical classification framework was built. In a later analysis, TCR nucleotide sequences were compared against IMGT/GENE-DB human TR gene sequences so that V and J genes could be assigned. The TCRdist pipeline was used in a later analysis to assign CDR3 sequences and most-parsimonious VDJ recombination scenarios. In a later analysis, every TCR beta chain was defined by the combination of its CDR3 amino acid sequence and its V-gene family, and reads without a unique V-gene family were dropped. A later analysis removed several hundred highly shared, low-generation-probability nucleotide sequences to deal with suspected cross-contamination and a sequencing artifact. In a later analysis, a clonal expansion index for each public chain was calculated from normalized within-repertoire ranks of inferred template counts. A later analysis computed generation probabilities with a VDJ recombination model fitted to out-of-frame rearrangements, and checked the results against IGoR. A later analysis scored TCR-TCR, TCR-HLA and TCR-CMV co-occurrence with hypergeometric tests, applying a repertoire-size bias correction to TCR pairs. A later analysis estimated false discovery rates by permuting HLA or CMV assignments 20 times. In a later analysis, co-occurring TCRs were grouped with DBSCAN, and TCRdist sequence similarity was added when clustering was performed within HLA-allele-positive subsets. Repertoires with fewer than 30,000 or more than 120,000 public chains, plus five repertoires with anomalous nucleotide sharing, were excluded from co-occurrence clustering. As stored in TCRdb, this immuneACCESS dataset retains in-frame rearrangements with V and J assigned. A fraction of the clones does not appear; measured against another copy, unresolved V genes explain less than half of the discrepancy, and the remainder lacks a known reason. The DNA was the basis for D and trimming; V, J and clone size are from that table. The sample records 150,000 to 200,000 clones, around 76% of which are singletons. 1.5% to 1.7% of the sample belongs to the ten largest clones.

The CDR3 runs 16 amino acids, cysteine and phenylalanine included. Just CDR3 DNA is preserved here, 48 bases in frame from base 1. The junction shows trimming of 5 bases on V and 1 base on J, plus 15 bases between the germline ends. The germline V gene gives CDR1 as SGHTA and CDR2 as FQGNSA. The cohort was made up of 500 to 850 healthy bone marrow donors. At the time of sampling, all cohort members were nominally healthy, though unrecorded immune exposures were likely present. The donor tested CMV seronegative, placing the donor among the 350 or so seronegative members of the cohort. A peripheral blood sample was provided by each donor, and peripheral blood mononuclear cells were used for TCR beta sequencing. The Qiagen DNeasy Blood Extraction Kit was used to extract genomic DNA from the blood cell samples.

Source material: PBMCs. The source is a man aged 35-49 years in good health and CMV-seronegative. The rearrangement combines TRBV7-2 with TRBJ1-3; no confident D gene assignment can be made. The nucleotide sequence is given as TGTGCCAGCAGCCCTCACCAATATAGTTCTGGAAACACCATATATTTT. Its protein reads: CASSPHQYSSGNTIYF.